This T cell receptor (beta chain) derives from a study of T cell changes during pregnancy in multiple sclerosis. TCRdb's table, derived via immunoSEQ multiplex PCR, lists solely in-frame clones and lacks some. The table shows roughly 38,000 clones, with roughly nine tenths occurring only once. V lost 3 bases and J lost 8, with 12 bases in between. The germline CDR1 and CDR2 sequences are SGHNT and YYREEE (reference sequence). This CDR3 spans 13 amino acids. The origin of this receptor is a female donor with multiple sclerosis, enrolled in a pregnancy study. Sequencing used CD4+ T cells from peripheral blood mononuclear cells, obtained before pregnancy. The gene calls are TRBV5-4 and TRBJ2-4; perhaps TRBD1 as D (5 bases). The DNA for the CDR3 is TGTGCCAGCAGCTCCAGGGTTTCGGACATTCAGTACTTC. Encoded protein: CASSSRVSDIQYF. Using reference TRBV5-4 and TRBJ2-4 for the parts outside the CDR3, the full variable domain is ETGVTQSPTHLIKTRGQQVTLRCSSQSGHNTVSWYQQALGQGPQFIFQYYREEENGRGNFPPRFSGLQFPNYSSELNVNALELDDSALYLCASSSRVSDIQYFGAGTRLSVL.